This T cell receptor beta chain came from a study of Ad26.COV2.S vaccination and SARS-CoV-2 variants. Study context: Dosing was one shot or two shots 56 days apart.

Clones were read by immunoSEQ multiplex PCR, and TCRdb kept only the in-frame ones, dropping some. The sample includes 380,000 or so clones, 83% seen only once; the top ten take more than 7%. Comments on this clone: Its specificity is not known.

Treatment meaning: some 20 received Ad26.COV2.S at low or high dose, single or two shots; five or six received placebo; per-sample allocation not given. On day 63 after the first injection, vaccine and placebo recipients gave samples. As its vector, the vaccine had Ad26, which expressed Wuhan-strain SARS-CoV-2 spike. Study-wide points: Spike-specific TCR breadth ran higher among vaccine recipients than placebo recipients.

Specimen: peripheral blood, collected in a trial of Ad26.COV2.S vaccine versus placebo. The clonotype originates from a person aged 18 to 59 who received the Ad26.COV2.S COVID-19 vaccine or a placebo.

The CDR3 loop reads CASRAGTSGPKRYNEQFF. The CDR3 DNA is TGCGCCAGCAGGGCCGGGACTAGCGGGCCGAAAAGATACAATGAGCAGTTCTTC. The genes are TRBV5-1 and TRBJ2-1; TRBD2 aligns across 12 bases. Germline CDR1 SGHRS, CDR2 YFSETQ. The CDR3 is 18 residues long. J lost 4 bases, V lost 5 bases, and 13 bases had no gene match. The full variable domain, in which reference TRBV5-1 and TRBJ2-1 provide the parts outside the CDR3, is KAGVTQTPRYLIKTRGQQVTLSCSPISGHRSVSWYQQTPGQGLQFLFEYFSETQRNKGNFPGRFSGRQFSNSRSEMNVSTLELGDSALYLCASRAGTSGPKRYNEQFFGPGTRLTVL.